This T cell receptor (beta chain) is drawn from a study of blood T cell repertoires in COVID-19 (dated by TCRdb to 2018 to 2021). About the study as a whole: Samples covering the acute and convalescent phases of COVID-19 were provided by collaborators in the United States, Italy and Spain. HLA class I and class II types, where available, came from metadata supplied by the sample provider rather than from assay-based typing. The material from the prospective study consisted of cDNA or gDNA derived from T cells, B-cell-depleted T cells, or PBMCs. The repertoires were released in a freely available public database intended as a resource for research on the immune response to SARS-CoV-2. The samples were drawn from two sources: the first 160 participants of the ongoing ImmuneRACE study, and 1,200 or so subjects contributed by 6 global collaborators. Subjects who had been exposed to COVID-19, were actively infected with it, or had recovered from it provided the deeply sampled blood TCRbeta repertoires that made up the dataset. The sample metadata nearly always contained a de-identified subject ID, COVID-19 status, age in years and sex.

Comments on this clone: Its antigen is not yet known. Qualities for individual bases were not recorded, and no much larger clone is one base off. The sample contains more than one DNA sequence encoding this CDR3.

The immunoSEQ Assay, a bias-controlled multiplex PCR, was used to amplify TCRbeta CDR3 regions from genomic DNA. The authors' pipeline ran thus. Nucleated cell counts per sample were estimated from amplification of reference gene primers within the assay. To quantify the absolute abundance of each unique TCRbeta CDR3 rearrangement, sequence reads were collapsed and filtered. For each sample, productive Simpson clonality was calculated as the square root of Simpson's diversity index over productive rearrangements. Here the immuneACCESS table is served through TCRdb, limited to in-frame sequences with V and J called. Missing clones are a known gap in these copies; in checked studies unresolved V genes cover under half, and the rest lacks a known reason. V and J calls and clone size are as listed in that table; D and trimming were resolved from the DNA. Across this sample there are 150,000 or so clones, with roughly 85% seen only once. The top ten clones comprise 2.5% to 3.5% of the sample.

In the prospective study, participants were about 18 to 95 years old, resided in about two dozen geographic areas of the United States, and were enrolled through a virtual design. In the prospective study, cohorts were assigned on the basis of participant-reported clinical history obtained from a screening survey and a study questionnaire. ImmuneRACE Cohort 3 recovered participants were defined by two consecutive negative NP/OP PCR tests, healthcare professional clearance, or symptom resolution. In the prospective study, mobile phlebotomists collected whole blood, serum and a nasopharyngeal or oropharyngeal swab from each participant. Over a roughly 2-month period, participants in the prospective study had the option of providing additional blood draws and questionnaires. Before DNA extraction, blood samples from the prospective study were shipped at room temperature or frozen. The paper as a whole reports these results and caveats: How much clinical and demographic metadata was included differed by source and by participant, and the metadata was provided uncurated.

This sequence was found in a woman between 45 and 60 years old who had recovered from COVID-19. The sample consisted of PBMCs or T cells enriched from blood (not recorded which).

The DNA sequence is as follows: TGTGCCAGTAGTCCGCCCGGGACTGCGAACACTGAAGCTTTCTTT. Its translation is CASSPPGTANTEAFF. The V gene is TRBV19 and the J gene is TRBJ1-1, with a weak D call of TRBD1 (5 bases match). A distance of 14 bases separates the germline ends of V and J, which lose 5 bases and 1 base respectively. The CDR3 measures 15 amino acids from cysteine to phenylalanine. The only DNA kept is the CDR3, 45 bases in frame from the first base. The germline V gene (reference sequence) supplies CDR1 LNHDA and CDR2 SQIVND.